Here is one T cell receptor beta chain with its context. The sample originates from a study of Tregs in tolerant kidney transplant recipients. Trimming left V 1 base short and J 2 bases short, with 9 bases between. Germline CDR1 SGHTA, CDR2 FQGNSA. The CDR3 runs to 15 residues. Profiling relied on immunoSEQ multiplex PCR, and the TCRdb table lists in-frame clones only, not all of them. Of over 85,000 clones listed, approximately 94% are singletons. Sequences were derived from CD4+ T cells from blood, sampled before the transplant. This chain uses TRBV7-2 with TRBJ2-1, with D possibly TRBD2 on 6 matching bases. This receptor was identified in a human donor who received a combined kidney and bone marrow transplant. CDR3 sequence reads: CASSLEAGPYNEQFF. DNA for the CDR3: TGTGCCAGCAGCTTAGAGGCGGGACCCTACAATGAGCAGTTCTTC.